This T cell receptor (beta chain) was profiled in a study of Graves' ophthalmopathy and Graves' hyperthyroidism. As concerns this clonotype: Its target is not known.

As the template, RNA transcripts were used to amplify TCR beta CDR3 regions. First-round RT-PCR employed HTBI primers, with a second-round multiplex PCR after it. MiXCR, applied by TCRdb to the multiplex PCR reads, yields one record per CDR3 protein. There are roughly 1.1 million distinct CDR3 sequences in the sample; less than 45% occur only once, and 11% lies in the top ten. This CDR3 region has 16 residues. Trimming took off 6 bases at V and 0 bases at J, with 18 bases between the two ends. CDR1 is SEHNR, CDR2 FQNEAQ, per germline (reference sequence). Whole-study findings and limits: Predictions made by the model for ophthalmopathy progression reached 70.59% sensitivity and about 72% specificity.

The clonotype originates from an adult man with Graves' hyperthyroidism. V and J are TRBV7-9 and TRBJ2-7; perhaps TRBD2 as D (6 bases). Sequenced input: peripheral blood or thyroid tissue (not recorded which). The DNA for the CDR3 is TGTGCCAGCAGACCTCTCGGCGGGGCTAACTCCTACGAGCAGTACTTC. Protein product: CASRPLGGANSYEQYF.